A single sample is the source of the 14 T cell receptor beta chains below, sequenced in a study of OX40 agonist ivuxolimab in advanced cancers. The table came from immunoSEQ multiplex PCR; TCRdb's copy has only in-frame clones and leaves some out. The sample consists of just over 40,000 clones, 88% of them appearing once. The material was CD4+ or CD8+ T cells sorted from blood, obtained in a trial of the OX40 agonist ivuxolimab. Receptor source: an adult with an advanced solid tumor such as melanoma, head and neck, liver or kidney cancer.

Turning to this clone: Sequence at one end of the junction differs from germline and may be a read error. The chain joins TRBV7-7 to TRBJ2-1; 9 bases match TRBD2. CDR1 and CDR2 from the germline V gene are SSHAT and FNYEAQ (reference sequence). The CDR3 is made up of 16 amino acids. For the CDR3, the DNA is TGTGCTAGCAGCTTAGCGGGACTAGCTCCTAACAATGAGCAGTTCTTC. Its translation: CASSLAGLAPNNEQFF.

Here the CDR3 reads CSVFRAEEQYF. For the CDR3, the DNA is TGCAGCGTTTTCAGGGCCGAAGAGCAGTACTTC. The chain recombines TRBV29-1 with TRBJ2-7; TRBD1 is a possible D gene (5 bases). Trimming shortened V by 5 bases and J by 7 bases, and 12 bases separated the two germline ends. The CDR3 covers 11 residues. Germline CDR1 reads SQVTM; CDR2 reads ANQGSEA.

This clone was found a few times. The V gene is TRBV9, the J gene TRBJ2-7; no clear D. Germline CDR1 SGDLS, CDR2 YYNGEE. V was shortened by 4 bases and J by 3 bases, with 17 bases between the two germline ends. The CDR3 is made up of 15 amino acids. The CDR3 loop reads CASSSESSPGYEQYF. In DNA, the CDR3 is TGTGCCAGCAGCTCTGAGTCCAGCCCCGGCTACGAGCAGTACTTC.

The rearrangement joins TRBV19 to TRBJ2-1; a weak D match, TRBD2 (5 bases). With 6 bases removed from V and 6 bases from J, the gap between germline ends came to 9 bases. The germline CDR1 and CDR2 sequences are LNHDA and SQIVND (reference sequence). The length of the CDR3 is 12 residues. The CDR3 loop reads CASRGDTNEQFF. The CDR3 nucleotides read TGTGCCAGTAGGGGAGATACCAATGAGCAGTTCTTC. Filled out from reference TRBV19 and TRBJ2-1, the complete variable domain reads DGGITQSPKYLFRKEGQNVTLSCEQNLNHDAMYWYRQDPGQGLRLIYYSQIVNDFQKGDIAEGYSVSREKKESFPLTVTSAQKNPTAFYLCASRGDTNEQFFGPGTRLTVL.

This rearrangement joins TRBV7-9 to TRBJ2-7; D may be TRBD1 (5 bases). Per germline, CDR1 SEHNR and CDR2 FQNEAQ (reference sequence). The CDR3 sequence is 14 residues long. V lost 6 bases and J 3 bases, leaving 15 bases between the germline ends. CDR3 region: CASRPAQGNYEQYF. CDR3 nucleotide sequence: TGTGCCAGCAGACCTGCCCAGGGAAACTACGAGCAGTACTTC. Full variable domain (missing parts from reference TRBV7-9 and TRBJ2-7): DTGVSQNPRHKITKRGQNVTFRCDPISEHNRLYWYRQTLGQGPEFLTYFQNEAQLEKSRLLSDRFSAERPKGSFSTLEIQRTEQGDSAMYLCASRPAQGNYEQYFGPGTRLTVT.

The chain combines TRBV4-1 with TRBJ2-4; no clear D gene. This CDR3 has 13 amino acids. The germline gives CDR1 MGHRA, CDR2 YSYEKL. V was clipped by 1 base and J by 7 bases, with 8 bases between them. DNA for the CDR3: TGCGCCAGCAGCCAAGTATACCGGAACATTCAGTACTTC. This sequence encodes CASSQVYRNIQYF.

This sequence joins TRBV28 and TRBJ1-2; a weak D match, TRBD1 (5 bases). The CDR3 totals 16 residues. V gave up 6 bases and J gave up 8 bases, with 25 bases separating them. CDR1 and CDR2 from the germline V gene are MDHEN and SYDVKM. CDR3 sequence reads: CASRKTGTPGVGGYTF. The CDR3, as DNA: TGTGCCAGCAGGAAAACCGGGACGCCGGGGGTCGGAGGCTACACCTTC.

The DNA of the CDR3 is TGTGCCAGCAGTTCCCACAGGGGGACTTCCCCCTTCTATGGCTACACCTTC. Its translation: CASSSHRGTSPFYGYTF. This rearrangement joins TRBV28 to TRBJ1-2; 8 nucleotides align to TRBD1. The CDR3 runs to 17 residues. Germline assignment: CDR1 MDHEN and CDR2 SYDVKM. V was clipped by 4 bases and J by 4 bases; unmatched bases: 14.

The J gene is TRBJ1-2, the V gene TRBV28; the match to TRBD1 covers 7 bases. Losses at the gene ends were 5 bases for V and 0 bases for J; bases not matched to a gene: 6. CDR3 length: 15 amino acids. Germline CDR1 and CDR2: MDHEN and SYDVKM. The CDR3 DNA follows: TGTGCCAGCAGTCCCTGGACAGGTACTAACTATGGCTACACCTTC. This codes for CASSPWTGTNYGYTF.

Turning to this clone: A much bigger clone sits one base away, suggesting this may be a read error. Other DNA sequences in the sample encode the same CDR3. The V and J genes are TRBV7-9 and TRBJ2-7; D gene uncertain. Germline V lookup: CDR1 SEHNR, CDR2 FQNEAQ (reference sequence). The CDR3 consists of 13 residues. V lost 5 bases and J 2 bases, leaving 10 bases between the germline ends. CDR3 residues: CASSPPRTYEQYF. The CDR3 nucleotides are TGTGCCAGCAGCCCCCCTAGGACCTACGAGCAGTACTTC. The variable domain in full, with the rest retrieved from reference TRBV7-9 and TRBJ2-7, is DTGVSQNPRHKITKRGQNVTFRCDPISEHNRLYWYRQTLGQGPEFLTYFQNEAQLEKSRLLSDRFSAERPKGSFSTLEIQRTEQGDSAMYLCASSPPRTYEQYFGPGTRLTVT.

The V gene is TRBV15, the J gene TRBJ1-2, with D maybe TRBD1 (5 bases). V was trimmed by 6 bases and J by 8 bases, leaving 10 bases between them. Germline-derived CDR1 and CDR2 are LNHNV and YYDKDF (reference sequence). This CDR3 has 11 amino acids. The CDR3 DNA follows: TGTGCCACCAGTAAAGGGGAAGGCTACACCTTC. This codes for CATSKGEGYTF.

This clone occurred a few times. J is TRBJ2-3 and V is TRBV11-2; D unresolved. This CDR3 has 15 residues. The V gene lost 0 bases and the J gene lost 0 bases, with 7 bases spanning the gap. CDR1 SGHAT and CDR2 FQNNGV come from the germline V gene. CDR3: CASSLDLVSTDTQYF. Written as DNA, the CDR3 is TGTGCCAGCAGCTTAGATTTGGTTAGCACAGATACGCAGTATTTT.

The V and J genes are TRBV7-9 and TRBJ2-7; the match to TRBD2 covers 7 bases. J gave up 7 bases and V 6 bases, and 12 bases lay outside the gene matches. The length of the CDR3 is 14 residues. Germline lookup yields CDR1 SEHNR and CDR2 FQNEAQ (reference sequence). The CDR3: CASRATSDPREQYF. CDR3 DNA: TGTGCCAGCAGGGCTACTAGCGACCCTCGGGAGCAGTACTTC.

The chain links TRBV30 to TRBJ2-2; the D gene is possibly TRBD2 (5 bases). The germline V gene encodes CDR1 GTSNPN and CDR2 SVGIG (reference sequence). V lost 2 bases and J lost 5, with 12 bases in between. CDR3 size: 14 residues. The CDR3 nucleotides read TGTGCCTGGAGTTACGGGGTATATACCGGGGAGCTGTTTTTT. Protein sequence: CAWSYGVYTGELFF.